This record looks at one T cell receptor (beta chain) sequence and its context. What it binds is not known. The data were taken from a study of T cell responses to AZD1222 COVID-19 vaccine. Study-wide results and limits: The peak T cell response came first, and repertoires were sampled only after it. Among the donors, most were white British and more were female, and clonal diversity was possibly underestimated. Spike was spanned by vaccine-associated CD4 TCRs, which were dominant at 160-218 and 743-854. Among those given AZD1222, only 5 to 7 were seropositive at baseline.

The CDR3 length is 14 residues. Trimming cost V 3 bases and J 7 bases, with 12 bases left between them. Germline lookup yields CDR1 LGHNT and CDR2 FRNRAP. Only in-frame clones appear in the TCRdb table, and some are missing; sequencing was by immunoSEQ multiplex PCR. This table holds some 99,000 clones, 70% to 85% found once. This receptor was identified in an adult who received the AZD1222 COVID-19 vaccine. This chain joins TRBV12-5 and TRBJ1-4; D not certain. The sample consisted of peripheral blood, taken 28 days after the second AZD1222 dose. CDR3 coding DNA: TGTGCTAGTGGTTTATCCGGGCAGGCTGAAAAACTGTTTTTT. It specifies CASGLSGQAEKLFF.